Listed here are 26 T cell receptor beta chains from one sample, sequenced in a study of T cells in Graves' hyperthyroidism and ophthalmopathy. TCR beta CDR3 regions were amplified from RNA transcripts. HTBI primers were used for first-round RT-PCR of the TCR CDR3. TCRdb re-derived calls from the multiplex PCR reads in MiXCR, one entry per CDR3 protein. The profile shows around 240,000 distinct CDR3 sequences, about 15% of them singletons. Sequenced material: blood. Every receptor here comes from a woman aged 40 to 50 with Graves' hyperthyroidism that later progressed to Graves' ophthalmopathy.

This clonotype has at least ten counts. The genes are TRBV27 and TRBJ1-1; D not resolved. The CDR3 length is 14 residues. Germline V gene lookup returns CDR1 MNHEY and CDR2 SMNVEV (reference sequence). V lost 2 bases and J lost 3, with 10 bases in between. The CDR3 region has the DNA TGTGCCAGCAGTTTAGTGTCCCCGGACACTGAAGCTTTCTTT. Translation: CASSLVSPDTEAFF.

This clonotype was seen many times. J is TRBJ2-7 and V is TRBV7-6; 13 bases map to TRBD2. Losses at the gene ends were 2 bases for V and 5 bases for J; bases not matched to a gene: 3. Germline assignment: CDR1 SGHVS and CDR2 FNYEAQ. This CDR3 contains 15 residues. The CDR3 region is CASSLIGLAGDEQYF. The CDR3 DNA sequence: TGTGCCAGCAGCTTAATCGGACTAGCGGGAGACGAGCAGTACTTC.

This rearrangement joins TRBV3-1 to TRBJ2-1; D gene uncertain. The CDR3 extends over 16 amino acids. V was pared by 0 bases and J by 2 bases, with 11 bases between. Germline V gene data show CDR1 as LGHDT and CDR2 as YNNKEL (reference sequence). The CDR3 loop is CASSQEVGNTYNEQFF. CDR3 nucleotides: TGTGCCAGCAGCCAAGAAGTGGGAAATACCTACAATGAGCAGTTCTTC.

This sequence joins TRBV5-6 and TRBJ1-1; 7 bases map to TRBD1. Losses at the gene ends were 3 bases for V and 7 bases for J; bases not matched to a gene: 9. The CDR3 covers 14 residues. Germline V gene data show CDR1 as SGHDT and CDR2 as YYEEEE. The CDR3 sequence: CASSYPTGNNEAFF. CDR3 DNA: TGTGCCAGCAGCTACCCGACAGGGAATAATGAAGCTTTCTTT.

The rearrangement joins TRBV5-6 to TRBJ1-3; D is uncertain. Germline V gene lookup returns CDR1 SGHDT and CDR2 YYEEEE. V was clipped by 2 bases and J by 0 bases, with 9 bases between them. The CDR3 loop spans 15 amino acids. The CDR3 DNA follows: TGTGCCAGCAGCTTCGGCAGGATCTCTGGAAACACCATATATTTT. As protein: CASSFGRISGNTIYF.

This clonotype was seen at least ten times. The genes are TRBV10-3 and TRBJ1-2; no clear D. This CDR3 has 15 amino acids. Germline CDR1 and CDR2: ENHRY and SYGVKD. V lost 0 bases and J lost 3, with 11 bases in between. CDR3 bases: TGTGCCATCAGTGAGTCTAGGACGGACCACTATGGCTACACCTTC. Protein product: CAISESRTDHYGYTF.

This sequence joins TRBV7-8 and TRBJ2-1, with TRBD2 matching over 7 bases. The germline gives CDR1 SGHVS, CDR2 FQNEAQ. Trimming removed 4 bases from V and 1 base from J; junction bases left unmatched: 10. This CDR3 is 17 amino acids long. The CDR3 region has the DNA TGTGCCAGCAGCTATGACCCACCGGGACTATCCTACAATGAGCAGTTCTTC. Amino acid sequence: CASSYDPPGLSYNEQFF.

This clonotype was seen many times. The chain links TRBV7-8 to TRBJ2-2; D could derive from TRBD1 or TRBD2 (5 bases each). Germline loops: CDR1 SGHVS, CDR2 FQNEAQ. This CDR3 comprises 15 residues. Trimming stripped 1 base from V and 5 bases from J, with 11 bases between. CDR3 DNA: TGTGCCAGCAGCTTAGGGTTGGGGGTGACCGGGGAGCTGTTTTTT. Residues: CASSLGLGVTGELFF.

Only a few counts were recorded for this clonotype. The CDR3 DNA reads as TGTGCCAGCAGCGTAAGGGAGCTCGAGGCCCAGTACTTC. Translated, it gives CASSVRELEAQYF. J is TRBJ2-5 and V is TRBV9; a possible D gene is TRBD2 (5 bases). Per the germline V gene, CDR1 is SGDLS and CDR2 is YYNGEE. The CDR3 runs to 13 residues. Trimming removed 1 base at V and 9 bases at J, with 13 bases between.

This clonotype was seen ten or more times. The V and J genes are TRBV12-3 or TRBV12-4 and TRBJ2-7; D gene ambiguous. Trimming left V 6 bases short and J 3 bases short, with 15 bases between. The CDR3 is 14 amino acids. The CDR3 coding sequence is TGTGCCAGCAGCTCTAACCCCTATTTCTACGAGCAGTACTTC. Its translation: CASSSNPYFYEQYF.

This clonotype was counted only a few times. The rearrangement uses TRBV4-1 and TRBJ2-7, with 10 bases fitting TRBD2. The V gene's germline CDR1 is MGHRA and CDR2 YSYEKL. The CDR3 is made up of 20 amino acids. J gave up 0 bases and V 4 bases, and 18 bases lay outside the gene matches. The CDR3 loop reads CASSRRIKGLARGTSYEQYF. Here the CDR3 DNA reads TGCGCCAGCAGCCGAAGGATAAAGGGACTAGCGAGAGGAACCTCCTACGAGCAGTACTTC.

About this clonotype: A read error is possible here, since a much larger clone lies one base away. The chain links TRBV10-3 to TRBJ2-3; D not certain. CDR3 length: 12 residues. In germline, CDR1 is ENHRY, CDR2 SYGVKD. V was shortened by 2 bases and J by 11 bases, with 11 bases between the two germline ends. CDR3 in amino acids: CAISEGSHMQYF. The CDR3 DNA follows: TGTGCCATCAGTGAGGGATCGCATATGCAGTATTTT.

This clonotype was seen only a few times. V gene TRBV2 combines with J gene TRBJ2-5; perhaps TRBD2 as D (5 bases). Trimming left V 6 bases short and J 5 bases short, with 13 bases between. The CDR3 covers 13 residues. Germline loops: CDR1 SNHLY, CDR2 FYNNEI. The CDR3 DNA reads as TGTGCCAGCAGGGCAACTAGAGTCGAGACCCAGTACTTC. The encoded protein is CASRATRVETQYF.

Note on this clonotype: The conserved closing phenylalanine or tryptophan is absent in this CDR3, likely reflecting a read error. The V gene is TRBV5-1, the J gene TRBJ2-6; the D is unclear. Trimming stripped 2 bases from V and 2 bases from J, with 8 bases between. This CDR3 has 15 amino acids. The germline V gene encodes CDR1 SGHRS and CDR2 YFSETQ. CDR3: CASSLYTAGANVLTL. The CDR3 DNA sequence: TGCGCCAGCAGCTTATATACTGCTGGGGCCAACGTCCTGACTCTC.

Ten or more counts support this clonotype. The chain is built from TRBV9 and TRBJ2-1; TRBD2 might be the D (6 bases). In germline, CDR1 is SGDLS, CDR2 YYNGEE. This CDR3 is built from 19 residues. Trimming took 9 bases from V and 0 from J, leaving 28 bases between them. The CDR3 nucleotides are TGTGCCACTTCGCCACGGGCTAGCGTTGACAAGAGCTCCTACAATGAGCAGTTCTTC. It translates to CATSPRASVDKSSYNEQFF.

The table lists this clonotype with many counts. J is TRBJ2-1 and V is TRBV12-3 or TRBV12-4; D is uncertain. The CDR3 is 16 residues long. The germline V and J ends were trimmed by 6 bases and 0 bases, with 15 bases remaining between them. The CDR3 DNA sequence: TGTGCCAGCAGACCTGACTGGTCGAGCTCCTACAATGAGCAGTTCTTC. It specifies CASRPDWSSSYNEQFF.

This clonotype was detected ten times or more. CDR3 bases: TGTGCCAGCTGTGTGCCGGGACAGGGGCTTGAGGGTGAGCAGTTCTTC. Amino acids: CASCVPGQGLEGEQFF. The chain is built from TRBV28 and TRBJ2-1, with 10 bases lining up with TRBD1. J gave up 9 bases and V 8 bases, and 16 bases lay outside the gene matches. Germline V gives CDR1 MDHEN, CDR2 SYDVKM. The CDR3 covers 16 residues.

This clonotype was detected many times. V and J are TRBV5-1 and TRBJ2-7, with D perhaps matching TRBD2 (5 bases). Germline CDR1 SGHRS, CDR2 YFSETQ. V was trimmed by 0 bases and J by 4 bases, leaving 14 bases between them. The CDR3 is made up of 15 amino acids. CDR3: CASSLDGSTGYEQYF. The CDR3 DNA follows: TGCGCCAGCAGCTTGGATGGCAGCACGGGGTACGAGCAGTACTTC. Supplemented by reference TRBV5-1 and TRBJ2-7, the full variable domain reads KAGVTQTPRYLIKTRGQQVTLSCSPISGHRSVSWYQQTPGQGLQFLFEYFSETQRNKGNFPGRFSGRQFSNSRSEMNVSTLELGDSALYLCASSLDGSTGYEQYFGPGTRLTVT.

This clonotype occurred a few times. The gene calls are TRBV19 and TRBJ1-5, with TRBD1 as a possible D gene (6 bases). Trimming cost V 10 bases and J 3 bases, with 13 bases left between them. The CDR3 covers 13 residues. Germline V gives CDR1 LNHDA, CDR2 SQIVND (reference sequence). The DNA for the CDR3 is TGTGCCACCAGGGGTCAGTTCAATCAGCCCCAGCATTTT. It specifies CATRGQFNQPQHF.

This rearrangement joins TRBV11-2 to TRBJ2-1; 10 positions agree with TRBD2. V shed 7 bases, J shed 5 bases, and the junction held 8 bases outside the gene matches. CDR3 size: 15 residues. The germline CDR1 and CDR2 sequences are SGHAT and FQNNGV. CDR3 in amino acids: CASNSGLAEHNEQFF. The CDR3, as DNA: TGTGCCAGCAACTCAGGACTAGCGGAACACAATGAGCAGTTCTTC.

The chain joins TRBV28 to TRBJ1-2; D is ambiguous. Germline V CDR1 and CDR2: MDHEN, SYDVKM. The CDR3 contains 12 residues. Deletions cut 2 bases from V and 8 bases from J, with 9 bases between. Written as DNA, the CDR3 is TGTGCCAGCAGTTTAGAGGTTCGCGGCTACACCTTC. Its translation: CASSLEVRGYTF.

This clonotype was seen many times. The chain is built from TRBV29-1 and TRBJ2-5; TRBD2 matches 8 bases. Germline values: CDR1 SQVTM, CDR2 ANQGSEA. V trimming: 4 bases; J trimming: 4 bases; junction bases outside the gene matches: 5. This CDR3 contains 13 residues. In DNA form, the CDR3 reads TGCAGCGTTGGTGGGCTAGCGGGAGAGACCCAGTACTTC. Encoded protein: CSVGGLAGETQYF. The full variable domain, its missing parts supplied by reference TRBV29-1 and TRBJ2-5, is SAVISQKPSRDICQRGTSLTIQCQVDSQVTMMFWYRQQPGQSLTLIATANQGSEATYESGFVIDKFPISRPNLTFSTLTVSNMSPEDSSIYLCSVGGLAGETQYFGPGTRLLVL.

As concerns this clonotype: A read error may produce the germline difference seen at one junction end. The chain has TRBV30 and TRBJ1-2, with TRBD1 as a possible D gene (5 bases). The CDR3 loop spans 13 amino acids. Germline V CDR1 and CDR2: GTSNPN, SVGIG (reference sequence). The chain's CDR3 is CAWSVQGNYGYAF. For the CDR3, the DNA is TGTGCCTGGAGTGTCCAGGGAAACTACGGCTACGCCTTC.

V gene TRBV3-1 combines with J gene TRBJ2-1; 11 bases fit TRBD2. Germline-derived CDR1 and CDR2 are LGHDT and YNNKEL (reference sequence). The CDR3 is 14 residues long. V shed 6 bases, J shed 8 bases, and the junction held 6 bases outside the gene matches. CDR3 sequence (DNA): TGTGCCAGCAGTCGTAGCGGGGGGGCCCATGAGCAGTTCTTC. This encodes CASSRSGGAHEQFF.

This clonotype was seen repeatedly, ten times or more. The chain carries TRBV27 and TRBJ1-1; 9 bases are shared with TRBD1. The V segment lost 6 bases and the J segment 1 base; nucleotides outside the gene matches: 6. Germline lookup yields CDR1 MNHEY and CDR2 SMNVEV (reference sequence). The CDR3 is 15 residues long. The DNA for the CDR3 is TGTGCCAGCAGGGTTGGACAGGGGAGGAACACTGAAGCTTTCTTT. It codes for CASRVGQGRNTEAFF.

This clonotype occurred many times. The CDR3 sequence is CSVGRISGGAYEQYF. In DNA, the CDR3 is TGCAGCGTAGGGCGAATTAGCGGAGGGGCCTACGAGCAGTACTTC. V gene TRBV29-1 combines with J gene TRBJ2-7; the D gene is possibly TRBD2 (6 bases). This CDR3 spans 15 amino acids. CDR1 and CDR2 from the germline V gene are SQVTM and ANQGSEA. V was pared by 6 bases and J by 2 bases, with 20 bases between.